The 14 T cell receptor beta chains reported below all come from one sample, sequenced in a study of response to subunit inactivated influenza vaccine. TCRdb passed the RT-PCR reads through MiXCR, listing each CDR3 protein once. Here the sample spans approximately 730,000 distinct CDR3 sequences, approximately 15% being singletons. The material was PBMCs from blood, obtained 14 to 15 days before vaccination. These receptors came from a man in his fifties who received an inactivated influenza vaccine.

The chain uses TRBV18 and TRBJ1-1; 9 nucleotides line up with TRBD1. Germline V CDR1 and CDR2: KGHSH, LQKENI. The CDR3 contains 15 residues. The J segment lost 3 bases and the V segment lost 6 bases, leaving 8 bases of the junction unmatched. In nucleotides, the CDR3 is TGTGCCAGCTCCGTGGACAGGGGTACCCACACTGAAGCTTTCTTT. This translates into CASSVDRGTHTEAFF.

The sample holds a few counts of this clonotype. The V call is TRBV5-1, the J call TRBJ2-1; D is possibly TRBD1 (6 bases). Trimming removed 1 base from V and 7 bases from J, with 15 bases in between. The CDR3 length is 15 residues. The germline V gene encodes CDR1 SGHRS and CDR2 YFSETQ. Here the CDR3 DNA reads TGCGCCAGCAGCTTGATGGGGGCACCCGCAAATGAGCAGTTCTTC. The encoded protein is CASSLMGAPANEQFF.

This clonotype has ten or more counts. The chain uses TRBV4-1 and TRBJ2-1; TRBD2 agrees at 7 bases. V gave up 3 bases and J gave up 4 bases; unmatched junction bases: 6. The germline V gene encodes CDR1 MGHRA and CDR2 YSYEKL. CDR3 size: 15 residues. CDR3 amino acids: CASSHRLAGYNEQFF. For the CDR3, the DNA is TGCGCCAGCAGCCACCGACTAGCAGGATACAATGAGCAGTTCTTC.

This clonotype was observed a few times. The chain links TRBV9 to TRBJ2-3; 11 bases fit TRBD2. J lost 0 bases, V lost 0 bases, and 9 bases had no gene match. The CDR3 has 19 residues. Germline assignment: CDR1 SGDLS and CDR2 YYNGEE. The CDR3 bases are TGTGCCAGCAGCGTAGTGCCTAGCGGGGGGTCTCATAGCACAGATACGCAGTATTTT. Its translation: CASSVVPSGGSHSTDTQYF.

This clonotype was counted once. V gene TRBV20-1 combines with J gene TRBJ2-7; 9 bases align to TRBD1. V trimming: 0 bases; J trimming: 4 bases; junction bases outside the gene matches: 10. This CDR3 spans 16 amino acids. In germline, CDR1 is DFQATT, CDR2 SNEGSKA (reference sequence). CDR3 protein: CSARDSGQGWSYEQYF. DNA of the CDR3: TGCAGTGCTAGAGATTCGGGACAGGGTTGGTCGTACGAGCAGTACTTC.

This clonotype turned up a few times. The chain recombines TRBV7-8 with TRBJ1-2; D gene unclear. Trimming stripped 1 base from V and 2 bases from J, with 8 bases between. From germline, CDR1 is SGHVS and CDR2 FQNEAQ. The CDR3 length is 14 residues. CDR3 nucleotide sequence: TGTGCCAGCAGCTTAGTCCCGGGGAACTATGGCTACACCTTC. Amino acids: CASSLVPGNYGYTF. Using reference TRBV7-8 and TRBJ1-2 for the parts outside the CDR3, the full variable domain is GAGVSQSPRYKVAKRGQDVALRCDPISGHVSLFWYQQALGQGPEFLTYFQNEAQLDKSGLPSDRFFAERPEGSVSTLKIQRTQQEDSAVYLCASSLVPGNYGYTFGSGTRLTVV.

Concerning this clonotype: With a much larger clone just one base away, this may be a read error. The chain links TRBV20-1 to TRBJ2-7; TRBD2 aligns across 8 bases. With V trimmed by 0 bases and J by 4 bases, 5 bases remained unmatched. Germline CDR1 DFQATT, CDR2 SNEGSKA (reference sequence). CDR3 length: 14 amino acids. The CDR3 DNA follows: TGCAGTGCTAGAGAACCCAGCGGGAGTTACGAGCAGTACTTC. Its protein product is CSAREPSGSYEQYF.

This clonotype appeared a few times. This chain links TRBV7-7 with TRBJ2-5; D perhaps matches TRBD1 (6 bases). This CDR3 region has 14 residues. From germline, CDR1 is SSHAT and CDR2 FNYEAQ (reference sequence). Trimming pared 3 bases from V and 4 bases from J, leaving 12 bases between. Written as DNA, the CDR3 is TGTGCCAGCAGCTTCCCAGGGGTAGGAGAGACCCAGTACTTC. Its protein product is CASSFPGVGETQYF.

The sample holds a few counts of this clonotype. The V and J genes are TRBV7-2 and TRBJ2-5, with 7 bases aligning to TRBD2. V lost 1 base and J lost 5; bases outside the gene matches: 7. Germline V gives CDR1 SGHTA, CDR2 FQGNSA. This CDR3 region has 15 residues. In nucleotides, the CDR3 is TGTGCCAGCAGCTTAGGGGGGGGAGGAGGGGAGACCCAGTACTTC. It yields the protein CASSLGGGGGETQYF.

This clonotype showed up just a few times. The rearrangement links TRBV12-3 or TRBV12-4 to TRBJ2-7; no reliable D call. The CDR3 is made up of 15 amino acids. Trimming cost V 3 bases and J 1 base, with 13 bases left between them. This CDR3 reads CASSFYKGPSYEQYF. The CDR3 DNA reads TGTGCCAGCAGTTTCTATAAGGGCCCTTCCTACGAGCAGTACTTC.

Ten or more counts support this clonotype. The CDR3, as DNA: TGTGCCAGCAGTTACCCGTCGGCTGAGACAGGGGGCGCGGATACGCAGTATTTT. Amino acids: CASSYPSAETGGADTQYF. The chain is built from TRBV6-2 or TRBV6-3 and TRBJ2-3; 10 bases map to TRBD1. CDR3 length: 18 residues. V dropped 2 bases and J dropped 6; count of bases not matched to a gene: 14. The germline CDR1 and CDR2 sequences are MNHEY and SVGEGT.

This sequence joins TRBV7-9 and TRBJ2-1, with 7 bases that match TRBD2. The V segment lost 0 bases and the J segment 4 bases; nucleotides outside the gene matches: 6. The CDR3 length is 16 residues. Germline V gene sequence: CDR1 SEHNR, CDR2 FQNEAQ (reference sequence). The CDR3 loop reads CASSLARGVPYNEQFF. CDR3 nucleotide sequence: TGTGCCAGCAGCTTAGCCCGGGGGGTACCATACAATGAGCAGTTCTTC.

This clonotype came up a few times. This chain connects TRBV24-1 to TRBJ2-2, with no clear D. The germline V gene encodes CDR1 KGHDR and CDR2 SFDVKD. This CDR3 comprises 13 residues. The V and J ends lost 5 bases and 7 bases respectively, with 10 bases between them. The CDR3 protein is CATSVPSVGELFF. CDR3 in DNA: TGTGCCACCAGTGTTCCAAGTGTCGGGGAGCTGTTTTTT.

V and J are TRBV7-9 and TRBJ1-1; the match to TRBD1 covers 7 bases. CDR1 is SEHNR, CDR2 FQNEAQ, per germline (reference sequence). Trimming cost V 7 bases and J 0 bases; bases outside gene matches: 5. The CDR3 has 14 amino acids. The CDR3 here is CASTRTGMNTEAFF. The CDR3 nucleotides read TGTGCCAGCACCCGGACAGGCATGAACACTGAAGCTTTCTTT.